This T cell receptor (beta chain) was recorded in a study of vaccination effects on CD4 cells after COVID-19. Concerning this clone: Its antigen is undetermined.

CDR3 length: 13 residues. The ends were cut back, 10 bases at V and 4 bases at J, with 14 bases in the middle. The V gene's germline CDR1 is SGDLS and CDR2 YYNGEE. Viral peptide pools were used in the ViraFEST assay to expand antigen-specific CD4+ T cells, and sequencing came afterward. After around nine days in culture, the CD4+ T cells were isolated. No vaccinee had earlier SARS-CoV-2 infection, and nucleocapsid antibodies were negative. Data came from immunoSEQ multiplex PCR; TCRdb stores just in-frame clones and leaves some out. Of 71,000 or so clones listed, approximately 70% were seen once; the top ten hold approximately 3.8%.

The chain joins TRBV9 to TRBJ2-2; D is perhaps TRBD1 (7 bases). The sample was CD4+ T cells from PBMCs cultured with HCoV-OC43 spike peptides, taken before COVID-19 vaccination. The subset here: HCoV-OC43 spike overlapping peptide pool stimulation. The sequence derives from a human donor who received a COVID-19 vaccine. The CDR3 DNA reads TGTGCCGTATCCAGGGGGGTCACCGGGGAGCTGTTTTTT. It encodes CAVSRGVTGELFF.